This TCR beta chain was sequenced for a study of CD8 T cells in Susac syndrome. Looking at the study overall: At the time their blood was drawn, patients with Susac syndrome were either therapy-naive, on corticosteroids (with some of them also receiving intravenous immunoglobulin), or on intravenous immunoglobulin alone.

Germline values: CDR1 MGHRA, CDR2 YSYEKL. The CDR3 sequence is 14 residues long. V lost 9 bases to trimming and J lost 5 bases; unmatched junction nucleotides: 12. Peripheral blood CD8+ and CD4+ T cells were profiled by TCR beta sequencing. Diagnostic criteria for definite or probable disease, in their recently defined form, were met by the patients with Susac syndrome. RNA, at about 0.45 to 1 ug, was reverse transcribed with random hexamers. TCRdb reprocessed the immunoSEQ multiplex PCR reads with MiXCR, giving one entry per CDR3 protein. The sample includes about 110,000 distinct CDR3 sequences, 94% of them seen just once.

The chain joins TRBV4-1 to TRBJ1-2, with TRBD1 matching over 7 bases. This TCR was sampled from a human donor with Susac syndrome. Sequenced: CD8+ T cells from PBMCs. CDR3 protein: CASTGDSAGYGYTF. CDR3 sequence (DNA): TGCGCCAGTACGGGGGACAGCGCTGGTTATGGCTACACCTTC.